Below, one TCR beta chain is given with its context. These data are taken from a study of blood T cell repertoires in COVID-19. Study information: Italy, Spain and the United States were the sources of the convalescent and acute COVID-19 samples. Sample material is recorded as cDNA or gDNA derived from T cells, B-cell-depleted T cells, or PBMCs.

Germline V gene lookup returns CDR1 MDHEN and CDR2 SYDVKM. The CDR3 spans 16 residues. Trimming left V 3 bases short and J 6 bases short, with 15 bases between. As processed by the authors: By means of reference gene primer amplification, nucleated cell counts were estimated. Sequencing used immunoSEQ multiplex PCR; TCRdb keeps in-frame clones, though not all of them. The D gene and trimming were derived from the DNA, and the V and J assignments and clone size from that table. Of around 28,000 clones detected, about 85% appear once; the ten largest clones hold over 20%. The chain links TRBV28 to TRBJ1-6; a possible D gene is TRBD1 (6 bases). The sample comprised peripheral blood. The sequence came from a human donor in a cohort sampled during active COVID-19. The CDR3 DNA reads TGTGCCAGCAGTTTGGGGGGGGCAAGGCCTAATTCACCCCTCCACTTT. Translated: CASSLGGARPNSPLHF.